This T cell receptor beta chain came from a study of blood T cell repertoires in COVID-19. Study as a whole: Sources were T cells, B-cell-depleted T cells, or PBMCs; the material itself was cDNA or gDNA.

In the original analysis: It was from reference gene primer amplification that nucleated cell counts were estimated. Produced via immunoSEQ multiplex PCR; TCRdb's table is partial and in-frame only. V, J and clone size reflect that table, while D and trimming were determined from the DNA. The sample contains around 360,000 clones, about 88% of which appear only once. This clone was observed once. Trimming removed 4 bases from V and 1 base from J; junction bases left unmatched: 8. Germline-derived CDR1 and CDR2 are MGHRA and YSYEKL. The CDR3 has 16 amino acids. The sequence was collected from a young woman who had recovered from COVID-19. Sequencing was performed on PBMCs or T cells enriched from blood (not recorded which). The gene calls are TRBV4-1 and TRBJ2-5; the match to TRBD1 covers 8 bases. The CDR3 spells CASSRGTGPTQETQYF. CDR3 DNA sequence: TGCGCCAGCAGCCGGGGGACAGGACCTACCCAAGAGACCCAGTACTTC.